This record covers a single TCR beta chain. Seattle cases were enrolled at active infection and followed longitudinally. The data originate from a study of blood T cell repertoires in COVID-19. Study in general: COVID-19 samples collected from the United States, Italy and Spain covered acute and convalescent phases.

V gave up 3 bases and J gave up 0 bases, with 18 bases separating them. Germline CDR1 is DFQATT and CDR2 is SNEGSKA (reference sequence). There are 17 residues in the CDR3. Produced via immunoSEQ multiplex PCR; TCRdb's table is partial and in-frame only. The table includes approximately 530,000 clones, roughly 91% detected once. The chain carries TRBV20-1 and TRBJ2-1, with D possibly TRBD2 on 5 matching bases. The sequence was collected from a woman between 50 and 59 years old with COVID-19, enrolled during active disease. The sample consisted of peripheral blood. CDR3 amino acids: CSASDTGSASSYNEQFF. The CDR3 DNA is TGCAGTGCTAGTGATACGGGTAGCGCGAGCTCCTACAATGAGCAGTTCTTC.